A selection of T cell receptor beta chains follows, all from one sample in a study of Graves' ophthalmopathy and Graves' hyperthyroidism. MiXCR, run by TCRdb on the multiplex PCR reads, gives a single entry per CDR3 protein. The table lists fewer than 600,000 distinct CDR3 sequences, around an eighth of them singletons. Sequenced: blood. Receptors originate from a woman in her twenties or thirties with Graves' ophthalmopathy. CDR3s include the opening cysteine and the closing phenylalanine or tryptophan. The D gene is left open where the match is weak. Clone size is shown for a subset of rows, as once, few, many or a class of expanded clone.

>TRBD1|many|TRBV7-3|TRBJ2-7
TGTGCCAGCAGCTTAACGGGGACAGACTCCTACGAGCAGTACTTC
CASSLTGTDSYEQYF
>-|many|TRBV5-1|TRBJ2-4
TGCGCCAGCAGCTTGGGGCAGGGTAGAAACATTCAGTACTTC
CASSLGQGRNIQYF
>-|-|TRBV30|TRBJ1-1
TGTGCCTGGAGTCTGGGTTTGGACACTGAAGCTTTCTTT
CAWSLGLDTEAFF
>-|few|TRBV3-1|TRBJ2-4
TGTGCCAGCAGCCAAGATTTACTGATCAAAAACATTCAGTACTTC
CASSQDLLIKNIQYF
>-|-|TRBV20-1|TRBJ2-6
TGCAGTGCTATTCCTCGGCAGGCTGGGGCCAACGTCCTGACTTTC
CSAIPRQAGANVLTF
>TRBD1|few|TRBV12-3/TRBV12-4|TRBJ1-5
TGTGCCAGCAGTCCGCGGACAGGATCCCAGCCCCAGCATTTT
CASSPRTGSQPQHF
>TRBD1|few|TRBV7-2|TRBJ1-5
TGTGCCAGCAGCTTAGCCGGCGACAGGGGCAATCAGCCCCAGCATTTT
CASSLAGDRGNQPQHF
>-|many|TRBV25-1|TRBJ1-2
TGTGCCAGCACTCCAGGGAGGTACTATGGCTACACCTTC
CASTPGRYYGYTF
>-|many|TRBV7-9|TRBJ2-2
TGTGCCAGCAGCTTAACCCTCACCGGGGAGCTGTTTTTT
CASSLTLTGELFF
>-|once|TRBV6-2/TRBV6-3|TRBJ1-2
TGTGCCAGCAGTTGGGATAACAGGATTGATGGCTACACCTTC
CASSWDNRIDGYTF
>-|many|TRBV28|TRBJ2-4
TGTGCCAGCCGGGGCAGGGTGTTTGACATTCAGTACTTC
CASRGRVFDIQYF
>TRBD1|many|TRBV30|TRBJ1-5
TGTGCCTGCGACCTGGGACAGGGCAATCAGCCCCAGCATTTT
CACDLGQGNQPQHF
>-|many|TRBV28|TRBJ2-4
TGTGCCAGCAGCCCACTACAGTCCGCCTTCAAAAACATTCAGTACTTC
CASSPLQSAFKNIQYF
>TRBD1|many|TRBV7-9|TRBJ1-1
TGTGCCAGCAGCTTATCAGACAGGGGAGGCACTGAAGCTTTCTTT
CASSLSDRGGTEAFF
>-|many|TRBV6-1|TRBJ2-7
TGTGCCAGCAGACGTACTCGGACGGCTAGCTCCTACGAGCAGTACTTC
CASRRTRTASSYEQYF
>-|many|TRBV10-3|TRBJ2-5
TGTGCCATCAGTGACACCGTTACCCGGCAGGCTCCGGGGGAGACCCAGTACTTC
CAISDTVTRQAPGETQYF
>-|many|TRBV14|TRBJ2-7
TGTGCCAGCAGTCCTTTTCTCGGGAACTATGGCTACGAGCAGTACTTC
CASSPFLGNYGYEQYF
>-|many|TRBV29-1|TRBJ1-1
TGCAGCGGGACACAGGGTATGAACACTGAAGCTTTCTTT
CSGTQGMNTEAFF
>TRBD2|-|TRBV11-2|TRBJ2-5
TGTGCCAGCAGCTTCCTTCCGGGACTAGCGGGGGGGCTGGGAGAGACCCAGTACTTC
CASSFLPGLAGGLGETQYF
>TRBD2|few|TRBV6-1|TRBJ2-1
TGTGCCAGCTGCAGACTAGCTGGATCGGATGAGAAGTTCTTC
CASCRLAGSDEKFF
>TRBD1|many|TRBV18|TRBJ1-5
TGTGCCAGCTCACCAGGGACAGGGCCTAGCAATCAGCCCCAGCATTTT
CASSPGTGPSNQPQHF
>TRBD1|many|TRBV14|TRBJ1-6
TGTGCCAGCAGCCGTGGACAGGGTAATTCACCCCTCCACTTT
CASSRGQGNSPLHF
>TRBD2|few|TRBV7-3|TRBJ2-2
TGTGCCAGCAGCCGCGGCGGGGGCGGGGAGCTGTTTTTT
CASSRGGGGELFF
>TRBD1|many|TRBV6-2/TRBV6-3|TRBJ2-7
TGTGCCAGCAGTTACTCCCCGGGGACAGGGACCTACGAGCAGTACTTC
CASSYSPGTGTYEQYF
>-|many|TRBV6-1|TRBJ1-2
TGTGCCAGCAGTGAAACCTCCGGGCAGAGCTATGGCTACACCTTC
CASSETSGQSYGYTF
>TRBD2|few|TRBV30|TRBJ2-2
TGTGCCTGGAGTGGGGAGGCTAGCGGGAGATACCGGGAGCTGTTTTTT
CAWSGEASGRYRELFF
>-|many|TRBV20-1|TRBJ1-5
TGCAGTGCGACGGGCGTGTCTCAGCCCCAGCATTTT
CSATGVSQPQHF
>TRBD2|many|TRBV2|TRBJ2-5
TGTGCCAGCAGTGTTCGGCGGGGGGGGGAGACCCAGTACTTC
CASSVRRGGETQYF
>-|many|TRBV5-1|TRBJ2-5
TGCGCCAGCAGCTTGGCATGGGGAGAGACCCAGTACTTC
CASSLAWGETQYF
>-|few|TRBV12-3/TRBV12-4|TRBJ1-1
TGTGCCAGCAGGTTTCCCGGTACTGAAGCTTTCTTT
CASRFPGTEAFF
>-|few|TRBV20-1|TRBJ1-1
TGCAGTGCTAGCTCGGCGGAGACTGAAGCTTTCTTT
CSASSAETEAFF
>-|many|TRBV6-5|TRBJ1-2
TGTGCCAGCAGTTACATGGACAGAGTTGGCTATGGCTACACCTTC
CASSYMDRVGYGYTF
>TRBD1|many|TRBV27|TRBJ1-2
TGTGCCAGCAGTTATGGGAGGGGGCTTAACTATGGCTACACCTTC
CASSYGRGLNYGYTF
>-|once|TRBV29-1|TRBJ1-1
TGCAGCGTTGAGATAGCGGGGAACACTGAAGCTTTCTTT
CSVEIAGNTEAFF
>-|-|TRBV6-5|TRBJ2-7
TGTGCCAGCAGTTACCGGGGGAAGGACTCCGAGCAGTACTTC
CASSYRGKDSEQYF
>TRBD2|few|TRBV4-1|TRBJ2-7
TGCGCCAGCAGCCACCCACCGGGACTAGCGGGACCCGAGCAGTACTTC
CASSHPPGLAGPEQYF
>TRBD2|few|TRBV6-1|TRBJ2-5
TGTGCCAGCAGCCGACGGGGGGGCCGACAAGAGACCCAGTACTTC
CASSRRGGRQETQYF
>-|once|TRBV7-2|TRBJ2-7
TGTGCCAGCAGCCAAGACCGAAGTAGGCCGTACGAGCAGTACTTC
CASSQDRSRPYEQYF
>TRBD1|many|TRBV9|TRBJ1-1
TGTGCCAGCAGCTCCGGACAGGGTGTCATGAACACTGAAGCTTTCTTT
CASSSGQGVMNTEAFF
>TRBD1|-|TRBV6-5|TRBJ1-3
TGTGCCAGCAGTTACGCGAGACAGGGTCCTGGAAACACCATATATTTT
CASSYARQGPGNTIYF
>-|many|TRBV11-2|TRBJ1-2
TGTGCCAGCAGCCGAGACAGGATAGGCTATGGCTACACCTTC
CASSRDRIGYGYTF
>TRBD1|many|TRBV6-2/TRBV6-3|TRBJ2-6
TGTGCCAGCAGACCGACAGGGTATGGGGCCAACGTCCTGACTTTC
CASRPTGYGANVLTF
>-|-|TRBV28|TRBJ2-5
TGTGCCAGCAGTTCCTACACCGCCGAGACCCAGTACTTC
CASSSYTAETQYF
>TRBD2|many|TRBV28|TRBJ2-7
TGTGCCAGCAGTTTACGCGGGGGGGACCACGAGCAGTACTTC
CASSLRGGDHEQYF
>-|-|TRBV6-5|TRBJ2-7
TGTGCCAGCAGTTACCTCGGTAGGGGCGGGGCCTACGAGCAGTACTTC
CASSYLGRGGAYEQYF
>-|many|TRBV7-2|TRBJ1-2
TGTGCCAGCAGCTCGGAAACTAACTATGGCTACACCTTC
CASSSETNYGYTF
>-|-|TRBV12-3/TRBV12-4|TRBJ1-5
TGTGCCAGCAGCCCGGAGTGGGGGCCCCAGCATTTT
CASSPEWGPQHF
>-|many|TRBV19|TRBJ2-2
TGTGCCAGTACAGGGGGAGGGGATAACACCGGGGAGCTGTTTTTT
CASTGGGDNTGELFF
>TRBD2|many|TRBV30|TRBJ2-2
TGTGCCTGGAGTGCCCCGGGACTAGCGGGAGTGATCGGGGAGCTGTTTTTT
CAWSAPGLAGVIGELFF
>-|few|TRBV4-1|TRBJ1-1
TGCGCCAGCAGCCGACAGTATCGCACTGAAGCTTTCTTT
CASSRQYRTEAFF
>TRBD1|many|TRBV7-8|TRBJ2-7
TGTGCCAGCAGCTTCCGGACAGGCTTCTACGAGCAGTACTTC
CASSFRTGFYEQYF
>-|-|TRBV7-2|TRBJ1-2
TGTGCCAGCAACCCGGGACAAGCCTATGGCTACACCTTC
CASNPGQAYGYTF
>-|many|TRBV5-1|TRBJ2-7
TGCGCCAGCAGCTTGGCGGGATACAACGAGCAGTACTTC
CASSLAGYNEQYF
>-|-|TRBV29-1|TRBJ2-5
TGCAGCGTTTCCGTGAAACAAGAGACCCAGTACTTC
CSVSVKQETQYF
>TRBD1|-|TRBV12-3/TRBV12-4|TRBJ1-3
TGTGCCAGCATAGCCGGGACAGGACTCCCCCTCTCTGGAAACACCATATATTTT
CASIAGTGLPLSGNTIYF